This entry lists 24 T cell receptor beta chains sequenced from one sample in a study of blood T cell repertoires in COVID-19. TCRdb keeps only in-frame clones here, not all; method: immunoSEQ multiplex PCR. The top ten hold nearly 7.5% of the sample, which has a few hundred thousand clones, around 84% seen once. The sample comprised PBMCs or T cells enriched from blood (not recorded which). These receptors all come from a woman between 35 and 50 years old with acute COVID-19.

The rearrangement joins TRBV6-5 to TRBJ1-2; 9 bases fit TRBD1. This CDR3 spans 13 amino acids. The V segment lost 6 bases and the J segment 8 bases; nucleotides outside the gene matches: 7. The germline V gene has CDR1 MNHEY and CDR2 SVGAGI. The CDR3 sequence: CASRSGTGKGYTF. In DNA, the CDR3 is TGTGCCAGCAGGTCCGGGACAGGGAAAGGCTACACCTTC.

A few counts support this clone. The chain couples TRBV7-3 to TRBJ2-7; D is perhaps TRBD1 (5 bases). The CDR3 totals 13 residues. Trimming pared 5 bases from V and 5 bases from J, leaving 13 bases between. Per germline, CDR1 SGHTA and CDR2 FQGTGA. The CDR3 reads CASSPQGFHEQYF. CDR3 bases: TGTGCCAGCAGCCCCCAGGGTTTCCACGAGCAGTACTTC.

The chain uses TRBV12-3 or TRBV12-4 and TRBJ2-1, with D possibly TRBD1 on 6 matching bases. The ends were cut back, 7 bases at V and 9 bases at J, with 16 bases in the middle. The CDR3 contains 13 residues. CDR3: CASTTTGEVEQFF. In DNA form, the CDR3 reads TGTGCCAGCACCACGACAGGAGAGGTTGAGCAGTTCTTC.

V usage is TRBV24-1 and J usage is TRBJ1-1, with D hard to call. In germline, CDR1 is KGHDR, CDR2 SFDVKD. V gave up 0 bases and J gave up 1 base, with 14 bases separating them. CDR3 length: 17 amino acids. The CDR3 loop reads CATSDLDIRGTNTEAFF. The CDR3 bases are TGTGCCACCAGTGATTTGGATATTCGGGGAACGAACACTGAAGCTTTCTTT.

This chain links TRBV5-4 with TRBJ2-5; D is possibly TRBD1 (6 bases). The CDR3 runs to 15 residues. Trimming stripped 3 bases from V and 2 bases from J, with 14 bases between. The germline V gene encodes CDR1 SGHNT and CDR2 YYREEE (reference sequence). CDR3 residues: CASSSRGIGQETQYF. The CDR3 DNA sequence: TGTGCCAGCAGCTCCAGGGGAATAGGGCAAGAGACCCAGTACTTC.

The chain is built from TRBV11-3 and TRBJ1-2; 7 nucleotides align to TRBD1. V was pared by 1 base and J by 4 bases, with 6 bases of the junction left unmatched. This CDR3 has 15 amino acids. Germline CDR1 is SGHNT and CDR2 is YENEEA. The CDR3 coding sequence is TGTGCCAGCAGCTTAGCACAGGGGCCCGGCTATGGCTACACCTTC. It specifies CASSLAQGPGYGYTF.

This sequence joins TRBV5-6 and TRBJ2-3; 11 bases agree with TRBD1. The CDR3 loop spans 18 amino acids. CDR1 and CDR2 from the germline V gene are SGHDT and YYEEEE. J lost 4 bases, V lost 4 bases, and 14 bases had no gene match. CDR3 amino acids: CASSGGIWTGGNADTQYF. CDR3 nucleotides: TGTGCCAGCAGCGGGGGAATATGGACAGGGGGCAACGCAGATACGCAGTATTTT.

The rearrangement uses TRBV19 and TRBJ2-5, with TRBD1 matching over 8 bases. The CDR3 spans 13 residues. V lost 4 bases to trimming and J lost 5 bases; unmatched junction nucleotides: 3. In germline, CDR1 is LNHDA, CDR2 SQIVND (reference sequence). CDR3 residues: CASSTTGDETQYF. For the CDR3, the DNA is TGTGCCAGTAGTACGACAGGGGACGAGACCCAGTACTTC.

This clone has more than one count but fewer than ten. The chain recombines TRBV24-1 with TRBJ1-2; a possible D gene is TRBD1 (6 bases). The CDR3 is 15 amino acids. Germline lookup yields CDR1 KGHDR and CDR2 SFDVKD. The V end was cut by 1 base, the J end by 4 bases, with 12 bases between. CDR3 DNA: TGTGCCACCAGTGATTTTGCCCAGGGGCCCTATGGCTACACCTTC. Translated: CATSDFAQGPYGYTF.

The chain is built from TRBV6-1 and TRBJ1-6, with TRBD1 identical over 9 bases. CDR1 and CDR2 from the germline V gene are MNHNS and SASEGT. The CDR3 sequence is 17 residues long. Unmatched junction bases numbered 10, after V lost 4 bases and J lost 6 bases. The CDR3 reads CASSAIPGTGRNSPLHF. The CDR3 DNA sequence: TGTGCCAGCAGTGCAATCCCTGGGACAGGGCGTAATTCACCCCTCCACTTT.

V gene TRBV28 combines with J gene TRBJ1-2; D gene unclear. This CDR3 is 11 amino acids long. Per the germline V gene, CDR1 is MDHEN and CDR2 is SYDVKM. The germline V and J ends were trimmed by 8 bases and 5 bases, with 9 bases remaining between them. DNA of the CDR3: TGTGCCAGCGGCTCCCCTTATGGCTACACCTTC. This codes for CASGSPYGYTF.

CDR3 amino acids: CASSPSGGGRSYGYTF. CDR3 bases: TGCGCCAGCAGCCCAAGCGGCGGGGGAAGGAGCTATGGCTACACCTTC. This chain links TRBV5-1 with TRBJ1-2; TRBD1 might be the D (5 bases). The CDR3 consists of 16 residues. The germline gives CDR1 SGHRS, CDR2 YFSETQ. V dropped 4 bases and J dropped 4 bases, with 20 bases sitting between them.

Worth noting for this clone: This likely traces to a read error, being one base from a far larger clone. J is TRBJ1-1 and V is TRBV7-9, with no clear D. CDR1 is SEHNR, CDR2 FQNEAQ, per germline (reference sequence). The CDR3 has 12 amino acids. Trimming cost V 5 bases and J 1 base, with 5 bases left between them. CDR3 protein: CASSRQNTEAFF. CDR3 nucleotides: TGTGCCAGCAGCCGACAGAACACTGAAGCTTTCTTT.

The chain has TRBV19 and TRBJ2-7; a weak D match, TRBD2 (5 bases). The V gene lost 3 bases and the J gene lost 9 bases, with 15 bases spanning the gap. Germline CDR1 and CDR2: LNHDA and SQIVND (reference sequence). This CDR3 is built from 13 residues. The CDR3: CASSIGVLGVQYF. CDR3 nucleotides: TGTGCCAGTAGTATCGGGGTCCTGGGAGTGCAGTACTTC. The full variable domain, completed using reference TRBV19 and TRBJ2-7, is DGGITQSPKYLFRKEGQNVTLSCEQNLNHDAMYWYRQDPGQGLRLIYYSQIVNDFQKGDIAEGYSVSREKKESFPLTVTSAQKNPTAFYLCASSIGVLGVQYFGPGTRLTVT.

The chain recombines TRBV11-3 with TRBJ1-6; 7 nucleotides match TRBD1. Germline CDR1 SGHNT, CDR2 YENEEA. The V gene end was trimmed by 2 bases and the J gene end by 7 bases; junction bases not matched to a gene: 2. The CDR3 has 14 residues. The CDR3 bases are TGTGCCAGCAGCTTAACGGGACAGAATTCACCCCTCCACTTT. Amino acids: CASSLTGQNSPLHF.

This clone appeared a few times. The chain links TRBV10-3 to TRBJ2-5; D might be TRBD2 (5 bases). Germline CDR1 and CDR2: ENHRY and SYGVKD. This CDR3 has 11 amino acids. Between the trimmed V and J ends, which lost 8 bases and 5 bases, there was a span of 9 bases. The CDR3 DNA follows: TGTGCCATCGGGCTAGCTGAGACCCAGTACTTC. Amino acid sequence: CAIGLAETQYF.

This chain joins TRBV5-4 and TRBJ1-5, with D possibly being TRBD1 (6 bases). Germline CDR1 is SGHNT and CDR2 is YYREEE (reference sequence). Trimming stripped 4 bases from V and 6 bases from J, with 8 bases between. The CDR3 is 12 residues long. CDR3 bases: TGTGCCAGCAGCCTACAGGGTCAGCCCCAGCATTTT. Translating gives CASSLQGQPQHF.

The chain couples TRBV10-1 to TRBJ2-3, with 8 bases lining up with TRBD2. J lost 6 bases, V lost 3 bases, and 8 bases had no gene match. CDR3 length: 15 residues. CDR1 and CDR2 from the germline V gene are WNHNN and SYGVQD (reference sequence). This CDR3 is CASSDPAGAWDTQYF. In nucleotides, the CDR3 is TGCGCCAGCAGTGATCCAGCGGGGGCCTGGGATACGCAGTATTTT.

There are a few counts of this clone. V usage is TRBV12-3 or TRBV12-4 and J usage is TRBJ1-2; D remains ambiguous. This CDR3 has 13 amino acids. V was shortened by 3 bases and J by 7 bases, with 12 bases between the two germline ends. The DNA for the CDR3 is TGTGCCAGCAGTTTGCAGACTTTGGGTGGCTACACCTTC. Its translation is CASSLQTLGGYTF.

The chain uses TRBV19 and TRBJ1-2, with TRBD1 as a possible D gene (6 bases). The CDR3 runs 16 residues. With 10 bases removed from V and 2 bases from J, the gap between germline ends came to 23 bases. From germline, CDR1 is LNHDA and CDR2 SQIVND (reference sequence). The CDR3 protein is CATNLGGARPNYGYTF. CDR3 coding DNA: TGTGCCACCAACCTGGGGGGGGCGCGGCCAAACTATGGCTACACCTTC.

This clone was observed once. The J gene is TRBJ1-1, the V gene TRBV24-1; the D gene is possibly TRBD1 (5 bases). V was clipped by 5 bases and J by 2 bases, with 17 bases between them. The length of the CDR3 is 16 residues. Germline V gene data show CDR1 as KGHDR and CDR2 as SFDVKD. The CDR3 coding sequence is TGTGCCACCAGTGTTGGAGGGGTCGGCGGAAACACTGAAGCTTTCTTT. It yields the protein CATSVGGVGGNTEAFF.

This clone was detected once. This chain joins TRBV5-1 and TRBJ1-1, with 9 bases identical to TRBD1. Looked up from germline, CDR1 is SGHRS and CDR2 is YFSETQ. The V gene end was trimmed by 4 bases and the J gene end by 1 base; junction bases not matched to a gene: 2. CDR3 length equals 14 residues. CDR3 sequence: CASSRTGANTEAFF. DNA for the CDR3: TGCGCCAGCAGCCGGACAGGGGCGAACACTGAAGCTTTCTTT.

The chain couples TRBV3-1 (or the pseudogene TRBV3-2) to TRBJ1-6; D remains ambiguous. Germline assignment: CDR1 LGHDT and CDR2 YNNKEL (reference sequence). CDR3 length: 13 amino acids. V shed 6 bases and J shed 11 bases, with 14 bases lying between them. In DNA form, the CDR3 reads TGTGCCAGCAGACCTAGGTTCCTGACACCCCTCCACTTT. As protein: CASRPRFLTPLHF.

The chain employs TRBV10-3 and TRBJ2-7; 10 nucleotides match TRBD1. Germline CDR1 is ENHRY and CDR2 is SYGVKD. Losses at the gene ends were 8 bases for V and 8 bases for J; bases not matched to a gene: 24. The CDR3 sequence is 18 residues long. DNA for the CDR3: TGTGCCATCGCCGACAGGGGGCGCACCGGGACTAGTCGAAGGAAGCAGTACTTC. Its protein product is CAIADRGRTGTSRRKQYF.